This T cell receptor (beta chain) was sequenced for a study of shared clonotypes between healthy human individuals. TCRdb keeps only in-frame clones here, not all; method: immunoSEQ multiplex PCR. The sample holds about 2.4 million clones, approximately 94% seen once. This CDR3 spans 18 amino acids. Germline-derived CDR1 and CDR2 are LNHDA and SQIVND (reference sequence). V dropped 5 bases and J dropped 0 bases, with 20 bases sitting between them. Findings and caveats of the study: Memory subsets generally showed smaller estimated richness than naive subsets did. A small donor pool kept down the genetic and exposure-history diversity that was represented.

The study drew all its donors from Caucasian adults living in Nashville, Tennessee. As regards this clone: Its specificity is not known.

The chain carries TRBV19 and TRBJ2-1, with TRBD2 as a possible D gene (6 bases). Input material: naive CD4+ T cells from PBMCs. Regarding subset: CD45RA+ positively selected. The sequence came from a man between 18 and 35 years old in good health. Some clones in this sample may be carry-over from other donors' samples. The CDR3, as DNA: TGTGCCAGTAGTCCGGGGGTAGTATTCGGTAGCTCCTACAATGAGCAGTTCTTC. This gives the protein CASSPGVVFGSSYNEQFF.